One sample yielded the 14 T cell receptor beta chains listed below, sequenced in a study of cytomegalovirus exposure and HLA in healthy donors. Libraries were prepared by immunoSEQ multiplex PCR; TCRdb keeps only in-frame clonotypes and omits some of them. The profile shows 300,000 to 450,000 clones, 80% to 90% of them singletons. Sequenced material: PBMCs. The receptors stem from a woman under 30 in good health and CMV-seronegative.

V gene TRBV29-1 combines with J gene TRBJ1-2; D is possibly TRBD1 (6 bases). Trimming stripped 3 bases from V and 4 bases from J, with 12 bases between. This CDR3 has 13 amino acids. The germline CDR1 and CDR2 sequences are SQVTM and ANQGSEA. The CDR3 nucleotides are TGCAGCGTTGATGCCAGGGGCCTCTATGGCTACACCTTC. Protein product: CSVDARGLYGYTF.

As regards this clone: Other DNA sequences within the sample encode an identical CDR3. The rearrangement uses TRBV27 and TRBJ2-7; 8 bases are shared with TRBD2. CDR3 size: 13 residues. Germline V gene sequence: CDR1 MNHEY, CDR2 SMNVEV (reference sequence). The V gene end was trimmed by 5 bases and the J gene end by 3 bases; junction bases not matched to a gene: 3. In nucleotides, the CDR3 is TGTGCCAGCAGTCTCGCGGGGGGCTACGAGCAGTACTTC. The encoded protein is CASSLAGGYEQYF.

The V gene is TRBV28, the J gene TRBJ1-5; D call uncertain. The CDR3 has 18 residues. Germline CDR1 reads MDHEN; CDR2 reads SYDVKM. The V gene lost 6 bases and the J gene lost 0 bases, with 21 bases spanning the gap. CDR3 sequence reads: CASSLLRVWESSNQPQHF. The CDR3 bases are TGTGCCAGCAGCCTCCTGCGGGTATGGGAGAGTAGCAATCAGCCCCAGCATTTT.

The chain carries TRBV7-9 and TRBJ2-1; 8 bases line up with TRBD1. In germline, CDR1 is SEHNR, CDR2 FQNEAQ (reference sequence). CDR3 length: 15 residues. V gave up 5 bases and J gave up 8 bases; unmatched junction bases: 11. The CDR3 region has the DNA TGTGCCAGCAGCGCCGGGACAGGTAGGGGCGATGAGCAGTTCTTC. It encodes CASSAGTGRGDEQFF.

The rearrangement uses TRBV2 and TRBJ1-2; D perhaps matches TRBD1 (6 bases). CDR3 length: 15 amino acids. Trimming cost V 6 bases and J 1 base, with 15 bases left between them. CDR1 SNHLY and CDR2 FYNNEI come from the germline V gene. As DNA, the CDR3 is TGTGCCAGCAGAGGAACGCAGGGGATTAACTATGGCTACACCTTC. Translation: CASRGTQGINYGYTF.

Concerning this clone: Since the CDR3 does not end with the conserved phenylalanine or tryptophan, this likely comes from a read error. The V gene is TRBV7-9, the J gene TRBJ1-2; TRBD1 matches 9 bases. V was pared by 8 bases and J by 1 base, with 11 bases of the junction left unmatched. The CDR3 contains 16 residues. CDR1 is SEHNR and CDR2 is FQNEAQ in the germline V gene (reference sequence). For the CDR3, the DNA is TGTGCCAGCCTAAGGGCGGGGACAGGGAGTAACTATGGCTACACCCTC. Translated, it gives CASLRAGTGSNYGYTL.

The sample holds one count of this clone. The V gene is TRBV14, the J gene TRBJ2-7, with a tentative D call TRBD1 (5 bases). The CDR3 contains 14 residues. Trimming stripped 4 bases from V and 3 bases from J, with 13 bases between. Germline V gene sequence: CDR1 SGHDN, CDR2 FVKESK. Here the CDR3 DNA reads TGTGCCAGCAGCCCGCGGTTCAGGGTCTACGAGCAGTACTTC. Protein sequence: CASSPRFRVYEQYF.

This rearrangement joins TRBV30 to TRBJ1-5; D not resolved. Per the germline V gene, CDR1 is GTSNPN and CDR2 is SVGIG (reference sequence). Trimming stripped 5 bases from V and 0 bases from J, with 11 bases between. This CDR3 spans 14 amino acids. The CDR3 is CAWGTVNSNQPQHF. The CDR3 bases are TGTGCCTGGGGAACAGTTAATAGCAATCAGCCCCAGCATTTT.

This clone was seen only a few times. Other nucleotide sequences in the sample specify the same CDR3. The chain has TRBV27 and TRBJ1-1; D might be TRBD1 (6 bases). This CDR3 comprises 15 residues. The germline V gene has CDR1 MNHEY and CDR2 SMNVEV (reference sequence). Trimming left V 0 bases short and J 0 bases short, with 8 bases between. CDR3 protein: CASSLSTGMNTEAFF. The CDR3 nucleotides read TGTGCCAGCAGTTTATCTACAGGGATGAACACTGAAGCTTTCTTT.

This rearrangement joins TRBV5-1 to TRBJ2-7; 7 bases are shared with TRBD2. The CDR3 is made up of 15 amino acids. Germline CDR1 reads SGHRS; CDR2 reads YFSETQ. The V segment lost 0 bases and the J segment 3 bases; nucleotides outside the gene matches: 6. CDR3 nucleotides: TGCGCCAGCAGCTTGGAAAGCGGGGCCCTCTACGAGCAGTACTTC. As protein: CASSLESGALYEQYF.

This clone was counted between two and nine times. J is TRBJ1-2 and V is TRBV29-1; tentative D call: TRBD1 (6 bases). This CDR3 spans 11 amino acids. Germline assignment: CDR1 SQVTM and CDR2 ANQGSEA. Trimming removed 7 bases at V and 6 bases at J, with 12 bases between. CDR3 bases: TGCAGCGCCTGGGACATTGATGGCTACACCTTC. Protein sequence: CSAWDIDGYTF.

The rearrangement uses TRBV12-2 and TRBJ2-2; TRBD1 reflects the table's D call only, with no check against the DNA. TRBV12-2 is a pseudogene. There are 15 residues in the CDR3. CDR3 region: CASRKGQGNTGELFF. As DNA, the CDR3 is TGTGCAAGTCGCAAGGGACAGGGGAACACCGGGGAGCTGTTTTTT.

The chain has TRBV19 and TRBJ1-2, with D possibly matching TRBD1 (5 bases). Germline V gene lookup returns CDR1 LNHDA and CDR2 SQIVND (reference sequence). This CDR3 comprises 14 residues. Trimming cost V 8 bases and J 2 bases, with 15 bases left between them. The CDR3 reads CASWTPEYNYGYTF. CDR3 sequence (DNA): TGTGCCAGTTGGACACCGGAATACAACTATGGCTACACCTTC. Full variable domain (rest looked up from reference TRBV19 and TRBJ1-2): DGGITQSPKYLFRKEGQNVTLSCEQNLNHDAMYWYRQDPGQGLRLIYYSQIVNDFQKGDIAEGYSVSREKKESFPLTVTSAQKNPTAFYLCASWTPEYNYGYTFGSGTRLTVV.

This rearrangement joins TRBV10-3 to TRBJ2-1; 16 nucleotides line up with TRBD2. V dropped 6 bases and J dropped 8; count of bases not matched to a gene: 4. The CDR3 sequence is 15 residues long. Germline V gives CDR1 ENHRY, CDR2 SYGVKD. CDR3 in DNA: TGTGCCATCAGGCGGGGACTAGCGGGAGGGGATGAGCAGTTCTTC. It translates to CAIRRGLAGGDEQFF.